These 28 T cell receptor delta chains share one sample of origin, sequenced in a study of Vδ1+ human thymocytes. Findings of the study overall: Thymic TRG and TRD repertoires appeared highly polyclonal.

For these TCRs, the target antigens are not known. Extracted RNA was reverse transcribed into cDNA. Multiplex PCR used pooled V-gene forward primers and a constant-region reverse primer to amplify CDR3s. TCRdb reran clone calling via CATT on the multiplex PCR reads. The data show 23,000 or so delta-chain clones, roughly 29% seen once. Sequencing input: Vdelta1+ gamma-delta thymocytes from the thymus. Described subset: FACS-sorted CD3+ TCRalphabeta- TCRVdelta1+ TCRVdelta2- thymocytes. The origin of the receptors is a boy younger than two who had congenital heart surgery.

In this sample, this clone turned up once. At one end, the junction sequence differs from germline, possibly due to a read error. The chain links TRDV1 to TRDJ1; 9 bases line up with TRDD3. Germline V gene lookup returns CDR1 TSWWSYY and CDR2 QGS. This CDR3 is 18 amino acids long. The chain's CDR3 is CALGELRTGGPYTDKPIF. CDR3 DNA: TGTGCTCTTGGGGAACTTAGGACTGGGGGACCGTACACCGATAAACCCATCTTT.

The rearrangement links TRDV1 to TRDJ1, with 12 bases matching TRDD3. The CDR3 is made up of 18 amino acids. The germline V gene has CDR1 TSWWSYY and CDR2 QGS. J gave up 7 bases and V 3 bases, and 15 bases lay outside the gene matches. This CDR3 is CALGDAIPSGGYEGKLIF. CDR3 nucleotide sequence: TGTGCTCTTGGGGACGCTATTCCTTCTGGGGGATACGAGGGTAAACTCATCTTT.

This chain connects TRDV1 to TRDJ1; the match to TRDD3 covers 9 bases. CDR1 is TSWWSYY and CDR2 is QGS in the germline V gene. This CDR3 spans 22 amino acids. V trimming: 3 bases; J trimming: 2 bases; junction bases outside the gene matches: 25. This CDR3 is CALGEGPPVGPSGGSITDKLIF. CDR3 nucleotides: TGTGCTCTTGGGGAGGGCCCTCCTGTCGGTCCTTCTGGGGGATCCATTACCGATAAACTCATCTTT.

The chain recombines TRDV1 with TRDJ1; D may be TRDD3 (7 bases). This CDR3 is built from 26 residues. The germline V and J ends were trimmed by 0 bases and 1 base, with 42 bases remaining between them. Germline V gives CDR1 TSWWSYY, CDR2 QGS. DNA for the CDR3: TGTGCTCTTGGGGAACTGGAACCTTCCCAAACTCAGGACTGGGGACGAACGCCCGGGTGCACCGATAAACTCATCTTT. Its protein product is CALGELEPSQTQDWGRTPGCTDKLIF.

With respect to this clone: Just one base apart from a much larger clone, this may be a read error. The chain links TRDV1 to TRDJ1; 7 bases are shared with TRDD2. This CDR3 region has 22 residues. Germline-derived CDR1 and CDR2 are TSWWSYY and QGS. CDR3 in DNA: TGTGCTCGTGGGGAACTAGCCCCTTCCTTTCGTACTGGATTTTCGTACACCGATAAACTCATCTTT. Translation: CARGELAPSFRTGFSYTDKLIF.

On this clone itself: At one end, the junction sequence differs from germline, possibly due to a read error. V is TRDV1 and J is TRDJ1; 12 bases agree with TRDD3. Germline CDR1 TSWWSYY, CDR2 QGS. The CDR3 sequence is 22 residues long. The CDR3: CALALSGLLILGDTSFTDKLIF. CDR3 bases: TGTGCTCTTGCACTCTCAGGCCTCCTAATACTGGGGGATACCTCTTTTACCGATAAGCTCATCTTT.

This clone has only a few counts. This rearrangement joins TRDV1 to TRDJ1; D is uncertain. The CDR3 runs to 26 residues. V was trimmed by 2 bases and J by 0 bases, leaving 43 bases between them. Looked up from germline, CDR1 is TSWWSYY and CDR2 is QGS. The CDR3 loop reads CALGEYQKVARTLLPIREPYTDKLIF. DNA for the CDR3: TGTGCTCTTGGGGAATACCAGAAAGTGGCAAGGACCCTCCTCCCTATCCGGGAACCGTACACCGATAAACTCATCTTT.

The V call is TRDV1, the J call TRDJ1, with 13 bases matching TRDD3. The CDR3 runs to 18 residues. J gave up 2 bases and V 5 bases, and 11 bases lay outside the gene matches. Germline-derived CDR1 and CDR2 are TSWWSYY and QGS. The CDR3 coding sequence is TGTGCTCTTGGGCCAAGCCCTACTGGGGGATACGGGACCGATAAACTCATCTTT. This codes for CALGPSPTGGYGTDKLIF.

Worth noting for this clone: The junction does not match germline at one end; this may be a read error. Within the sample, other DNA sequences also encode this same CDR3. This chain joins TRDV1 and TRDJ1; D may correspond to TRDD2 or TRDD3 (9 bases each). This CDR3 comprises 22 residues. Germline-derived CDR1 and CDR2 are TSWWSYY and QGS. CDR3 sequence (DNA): TGTGCTCTTGGGGGGAGGCCTTCCTTCCTACTGGGGATACGGCGGTACACCGATAAACTCATCTTC. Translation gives CALGGRPSFLLGIRRYTDKLIF.

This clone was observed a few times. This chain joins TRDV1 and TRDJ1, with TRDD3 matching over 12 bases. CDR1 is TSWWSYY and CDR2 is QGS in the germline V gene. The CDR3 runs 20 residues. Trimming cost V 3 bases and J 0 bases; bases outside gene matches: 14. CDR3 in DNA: TGTGCTCTTGGGGACCTTCTTCCTTCCTGGGGGATACGGTACACCGATAAACTCATCTTT. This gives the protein CALGDLLPSWGIRYTDKLIF.

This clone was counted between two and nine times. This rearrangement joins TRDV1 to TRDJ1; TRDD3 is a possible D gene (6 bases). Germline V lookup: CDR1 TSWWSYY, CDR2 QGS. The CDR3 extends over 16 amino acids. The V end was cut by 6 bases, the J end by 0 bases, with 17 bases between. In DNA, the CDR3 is TGTGCTCTTGGATTATTGGGGGCAGCGTACACCGATAAACTCATCTTT. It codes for CALGLLGAAYTDKLIF.

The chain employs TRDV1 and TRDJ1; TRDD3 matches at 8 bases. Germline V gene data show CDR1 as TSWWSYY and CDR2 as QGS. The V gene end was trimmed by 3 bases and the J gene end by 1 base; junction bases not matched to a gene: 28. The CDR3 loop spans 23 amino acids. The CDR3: CALGDHGNIPPTSDWGSTDKLIF. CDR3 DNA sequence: TGTGCTCTTGGGGACCACGGGAACATTCCTCCAACCTCTGACTGGGGGTCCACCGATAAACTCATCTTT.

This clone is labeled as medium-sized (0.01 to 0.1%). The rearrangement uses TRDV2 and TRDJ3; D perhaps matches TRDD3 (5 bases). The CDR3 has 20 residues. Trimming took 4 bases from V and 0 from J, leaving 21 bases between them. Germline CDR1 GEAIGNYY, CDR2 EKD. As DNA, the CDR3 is TGTGCCTGTGATCCCATCGGTATGGGATCCCTCTCCTGGGACACCCGACAGATGTTTTTC. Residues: CACDPIGMGSLSWDTRQMFF.

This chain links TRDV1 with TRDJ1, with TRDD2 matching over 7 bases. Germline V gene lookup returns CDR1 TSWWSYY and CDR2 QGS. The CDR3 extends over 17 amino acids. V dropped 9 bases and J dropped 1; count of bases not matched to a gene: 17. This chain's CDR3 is CALEDTPSWDLTDKLIF. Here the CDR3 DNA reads TGTGCTCTAGAAGACACGCCTTCCTGGGATCTCACCGATAAACTCATCTTT.

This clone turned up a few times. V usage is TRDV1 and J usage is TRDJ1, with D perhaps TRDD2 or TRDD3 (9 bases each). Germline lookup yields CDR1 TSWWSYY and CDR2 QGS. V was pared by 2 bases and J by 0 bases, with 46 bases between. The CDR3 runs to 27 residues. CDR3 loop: CALGEVRPLPTVRGDILGEPYTDKLIF. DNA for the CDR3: TGTGCTCTTGGGGAAGTCAGACCCCTTCCTACCGTCCGAGGGGATATACTGGGGGAGCCGTACACCGATAAACTCATCTTT.

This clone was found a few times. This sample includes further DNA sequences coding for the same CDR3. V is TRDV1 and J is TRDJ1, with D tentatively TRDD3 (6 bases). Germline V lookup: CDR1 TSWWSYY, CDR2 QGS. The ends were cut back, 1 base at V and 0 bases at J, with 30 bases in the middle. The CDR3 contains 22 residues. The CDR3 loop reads CALGEHTVFPIGGTTYTDKLIF. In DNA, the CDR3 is TGTGCTCTTGGGGAACATACGGTCTTCCCAATTGGGGGGACCACGTACACCGATAAACTCATCTTT.

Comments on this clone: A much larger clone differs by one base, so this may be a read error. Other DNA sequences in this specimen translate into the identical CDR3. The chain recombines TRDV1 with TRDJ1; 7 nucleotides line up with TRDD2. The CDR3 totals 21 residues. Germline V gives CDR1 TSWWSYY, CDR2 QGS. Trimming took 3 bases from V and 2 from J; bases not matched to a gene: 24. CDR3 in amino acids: CALGERFPTSPILEPTDKLIF. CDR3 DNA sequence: TGTGCTCTTGGGGAGCGCTTTCCTACCTCGCCTATACTGGAACCAACCGATAAACTCATCTTT.

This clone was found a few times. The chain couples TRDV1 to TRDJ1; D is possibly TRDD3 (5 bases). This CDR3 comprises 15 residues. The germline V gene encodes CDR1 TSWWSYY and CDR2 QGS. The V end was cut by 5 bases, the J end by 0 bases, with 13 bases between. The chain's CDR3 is CALGIPRGYTDKLIF. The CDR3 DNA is TGTGCTCTTGGGATACCGAGGGGGTACACCGATAAACTCATCTTT.

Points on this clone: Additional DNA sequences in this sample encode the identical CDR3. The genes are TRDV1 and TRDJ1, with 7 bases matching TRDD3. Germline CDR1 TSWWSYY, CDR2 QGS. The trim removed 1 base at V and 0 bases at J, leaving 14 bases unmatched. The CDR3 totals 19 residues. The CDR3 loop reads CALGERRGILPSYTDKLIF. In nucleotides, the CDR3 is TGTGCTCTTGGGGAACGTCGGGGGATTTTACCCTCGTACACCGATAAACTCATCTTT.

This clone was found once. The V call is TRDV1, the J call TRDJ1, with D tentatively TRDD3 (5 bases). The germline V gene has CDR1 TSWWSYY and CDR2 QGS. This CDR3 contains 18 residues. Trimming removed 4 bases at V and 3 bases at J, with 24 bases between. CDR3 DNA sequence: TGTGCTCTTGGGGTCCGGGACCTAGTGGGATCTTACTCCGATAAACTCATCTTT. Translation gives CALGVRDLVGSYSDKLIF.

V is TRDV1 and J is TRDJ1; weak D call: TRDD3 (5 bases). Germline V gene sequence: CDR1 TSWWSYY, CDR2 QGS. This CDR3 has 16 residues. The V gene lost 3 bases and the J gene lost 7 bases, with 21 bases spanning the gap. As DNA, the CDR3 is TGTGCTCTTGGGGACTCGGGGGTTTACGCGTCGGGTAAACTCATCTTT. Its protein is CALGDSGVYASGKLIF.

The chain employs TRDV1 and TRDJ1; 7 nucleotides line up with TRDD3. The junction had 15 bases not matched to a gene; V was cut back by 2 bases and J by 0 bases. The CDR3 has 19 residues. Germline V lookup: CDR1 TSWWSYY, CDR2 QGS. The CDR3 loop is CALGEGKDAGGSYTDKLIF. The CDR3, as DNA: TGTGCTCTTGGGGAAGGTAAGGACGCTGGGGGGTCGTACACCGATAAACTCATCTTT.

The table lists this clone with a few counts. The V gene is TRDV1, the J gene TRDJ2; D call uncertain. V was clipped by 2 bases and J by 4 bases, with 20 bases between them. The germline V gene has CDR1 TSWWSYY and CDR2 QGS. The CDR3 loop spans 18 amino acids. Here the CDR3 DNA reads TGTGCTCTTGGGGAATGGAAGTCGAATACAAGCGAGACAGCACAACTCTTCTTT. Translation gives CALGEWKSNTSETAQLFF.

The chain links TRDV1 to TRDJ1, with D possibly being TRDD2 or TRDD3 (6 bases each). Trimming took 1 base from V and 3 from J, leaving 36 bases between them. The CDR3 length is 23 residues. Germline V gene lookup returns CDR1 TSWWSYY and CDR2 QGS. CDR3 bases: TGTGCTCTTGGGGAACCGATTTACCTCGATCCTACGGGGAGGGGGACGGGCCCCGATAAACTCATCTTT. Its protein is CALGEPIYLDPTGRGTGPDKLIF.

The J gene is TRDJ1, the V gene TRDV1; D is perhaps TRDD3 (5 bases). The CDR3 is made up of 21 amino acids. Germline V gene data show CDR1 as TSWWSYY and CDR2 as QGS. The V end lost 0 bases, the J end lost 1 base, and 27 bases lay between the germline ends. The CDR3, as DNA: TGTGCTCTTGGGGAACTCAGCTCCCAGCTTGGGAGATACCCGTTCACCGATAAACTCATCTTT. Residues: CALGELSSQLGRYPFTDKLIF.

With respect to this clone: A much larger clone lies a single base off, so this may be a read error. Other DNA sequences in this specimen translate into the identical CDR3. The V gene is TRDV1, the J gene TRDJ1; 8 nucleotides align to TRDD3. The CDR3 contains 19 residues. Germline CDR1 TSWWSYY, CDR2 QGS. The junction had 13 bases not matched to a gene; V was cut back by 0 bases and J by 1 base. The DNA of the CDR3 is TGTGCTCTTGGGGAACTCCGCGCACTGGGGGGGTTATGCACCGATAAACTCATCTTT. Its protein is CALGELRALGGLCTDKLIF.

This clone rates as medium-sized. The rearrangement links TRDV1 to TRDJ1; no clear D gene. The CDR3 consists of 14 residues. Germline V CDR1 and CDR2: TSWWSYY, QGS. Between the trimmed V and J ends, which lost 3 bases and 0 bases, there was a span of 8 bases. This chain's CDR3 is CALGDGAYTDKLIF. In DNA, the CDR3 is TGTGCTCTTGGGGACGGTGCGTACACCGATAAACTCATCTTT.

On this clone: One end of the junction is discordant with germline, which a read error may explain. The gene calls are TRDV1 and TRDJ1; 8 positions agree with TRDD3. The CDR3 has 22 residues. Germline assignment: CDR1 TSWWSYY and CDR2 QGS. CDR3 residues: CARGELCLELGEGGNYRDKLIF. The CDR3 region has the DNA TGTGCTCGTGGGGAACTTTGCCTAGAGCTGGGGGAAGGGGGCAACTACCGAGATAAACTCATCTTT.